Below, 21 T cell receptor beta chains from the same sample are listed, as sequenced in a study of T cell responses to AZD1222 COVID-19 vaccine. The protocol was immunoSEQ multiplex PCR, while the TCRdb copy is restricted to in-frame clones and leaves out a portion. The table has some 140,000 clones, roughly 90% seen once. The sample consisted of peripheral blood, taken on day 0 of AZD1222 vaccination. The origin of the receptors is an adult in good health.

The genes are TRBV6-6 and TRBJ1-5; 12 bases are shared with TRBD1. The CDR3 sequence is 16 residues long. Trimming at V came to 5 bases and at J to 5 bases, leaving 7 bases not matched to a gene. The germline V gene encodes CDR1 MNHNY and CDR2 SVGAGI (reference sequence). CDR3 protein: CASSRHGTGGDQPQHF. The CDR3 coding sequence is TGTGCCAGCAGTCGACATGGGACAGGGGGCGATCAGCCCCAGCATTTT.

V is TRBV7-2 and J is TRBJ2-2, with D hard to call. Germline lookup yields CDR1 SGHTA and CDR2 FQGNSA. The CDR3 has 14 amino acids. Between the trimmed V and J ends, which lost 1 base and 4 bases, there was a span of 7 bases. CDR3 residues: CASSLGAVTGELFF. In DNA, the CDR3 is TGTGCCAGCAGCTTAGGGGCCGTCACCGGGGAGCTGTTTTTT.

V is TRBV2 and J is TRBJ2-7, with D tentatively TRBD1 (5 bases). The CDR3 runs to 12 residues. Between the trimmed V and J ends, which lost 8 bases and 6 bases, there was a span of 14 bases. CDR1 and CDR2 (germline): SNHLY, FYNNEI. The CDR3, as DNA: TGTGCCAGCTCGCAGGGAATGGTCGAGCAGTACTTC. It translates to CASSQGMVEQYF.

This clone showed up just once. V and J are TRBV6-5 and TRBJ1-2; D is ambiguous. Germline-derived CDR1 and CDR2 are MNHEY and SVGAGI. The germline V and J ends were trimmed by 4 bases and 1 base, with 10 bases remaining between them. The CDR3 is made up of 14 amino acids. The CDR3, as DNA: TGTGCCAGCAGTTCGGCCGCCCGTAACTATGGCTACACCTTC. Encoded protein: CASSSAARNYGYTF.

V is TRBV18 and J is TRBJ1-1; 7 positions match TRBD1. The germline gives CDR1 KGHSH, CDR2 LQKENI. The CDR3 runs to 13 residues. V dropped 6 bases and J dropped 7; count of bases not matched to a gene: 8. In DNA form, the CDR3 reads TGTGCCAGCTCCCCGACAGGGAGAAATGAAGCTTTCTTT. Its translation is CASSPTGRNEAFF.

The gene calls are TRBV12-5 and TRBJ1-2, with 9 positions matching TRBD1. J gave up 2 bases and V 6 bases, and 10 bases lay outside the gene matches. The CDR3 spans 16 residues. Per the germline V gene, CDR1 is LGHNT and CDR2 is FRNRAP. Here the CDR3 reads CASGTSTGTGNYGYTF. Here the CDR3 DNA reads TGTGCTAGTGGGACCTCTACCGGGACAGGGAACTATGGCTACACCTTC. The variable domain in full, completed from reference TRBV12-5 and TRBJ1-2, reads DARVTQTPRHKVTEMGQEVTMRCQPILGHNTVFWYRQTMMQGLELLAYFRNRAPLDDSGMPKDRFSAEMPDATLATLKIQPSEPRDSAVYFCASGTSTGTGNYGYTFGSGTRLTVV.

CDR3 sequence (DNA): TGCAGCGTTGAAACCCCAGGGGGTCTTTTCTCTGGGGCCAACGTCCTGACTTTC. It yields the protein CSVETPGGLFSGANVLTF. The chain carries TRBV29-1 and TRBJ2-6, with 7 bases that match TRBD1. V was pared by 2 bases and J by 0 bases, with 10 bases of the junction left unmatched. The V gene's germline CDR1 is SQVTM and CDR2 ANQGSEA. The CDR3 contains 18 residues.

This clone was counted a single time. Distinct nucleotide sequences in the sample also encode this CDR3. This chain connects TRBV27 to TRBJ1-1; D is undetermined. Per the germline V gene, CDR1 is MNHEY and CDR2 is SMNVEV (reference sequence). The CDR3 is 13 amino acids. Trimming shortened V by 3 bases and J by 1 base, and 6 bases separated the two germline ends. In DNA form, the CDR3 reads TGTGCCAGCAGTTTGGTGGGGAACACTGAAGCTTTCTTT. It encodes CASSLVGNTEAFF.

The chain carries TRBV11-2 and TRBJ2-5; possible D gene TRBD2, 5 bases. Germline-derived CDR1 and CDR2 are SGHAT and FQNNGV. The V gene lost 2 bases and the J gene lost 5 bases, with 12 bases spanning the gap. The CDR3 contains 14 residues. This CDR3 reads CASSLSLPGETQYF. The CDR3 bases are TGTGCCAGCAGCTTATCATTACCGGGGGAGACCCAGTACTTC.

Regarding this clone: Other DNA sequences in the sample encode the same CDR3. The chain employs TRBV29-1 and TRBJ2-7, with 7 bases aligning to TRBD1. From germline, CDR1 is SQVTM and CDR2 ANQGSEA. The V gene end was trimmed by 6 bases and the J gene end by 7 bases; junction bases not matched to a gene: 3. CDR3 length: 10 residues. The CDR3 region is CSVVRGEQYF. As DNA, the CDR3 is TGCAGCGTGGTCAGGGGGGAGCAGTACTTC.

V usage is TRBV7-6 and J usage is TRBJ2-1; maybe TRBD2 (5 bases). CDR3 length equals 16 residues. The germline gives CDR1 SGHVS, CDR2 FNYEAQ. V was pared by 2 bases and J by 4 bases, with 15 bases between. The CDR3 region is CASSLTTTTLYNEQFF. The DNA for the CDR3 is TGTGCCAGCAGCTTAACGACTACCACCCTATACAATGAGCAGTTCTTC.

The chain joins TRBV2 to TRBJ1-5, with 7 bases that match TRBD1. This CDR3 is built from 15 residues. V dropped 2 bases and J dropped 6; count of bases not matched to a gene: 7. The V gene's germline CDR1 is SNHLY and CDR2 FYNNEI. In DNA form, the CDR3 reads TGTGCCAGCAGTGAAAGGGACAGTGACTTTCAGCCCCAGCATTTT. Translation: CASSERDSDFQPQHF.

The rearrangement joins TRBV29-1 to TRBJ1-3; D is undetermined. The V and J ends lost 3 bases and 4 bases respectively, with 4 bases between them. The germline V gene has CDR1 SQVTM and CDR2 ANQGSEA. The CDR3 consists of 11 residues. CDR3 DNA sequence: TGCAGCGTTGACAGAGGAAACACCATATATTTT. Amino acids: CSVDRGNTIYF.

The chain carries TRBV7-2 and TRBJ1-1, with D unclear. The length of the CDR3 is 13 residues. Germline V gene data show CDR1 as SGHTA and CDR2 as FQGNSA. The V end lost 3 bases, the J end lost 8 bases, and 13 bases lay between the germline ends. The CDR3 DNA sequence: TGTGCCAGCAGCTTTACCTATTACAGCGAAGCTTTCTTT. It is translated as CASSFTYYSEAFF. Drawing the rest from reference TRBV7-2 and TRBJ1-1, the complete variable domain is GAGVSQSPSNKVTEKGKDVELRCDPISGHTALYWYRQSLGQGLEFLIYFQGNSAPDKSGLPSDRFSAERTGGSVSTLTIQRTQQEDSAVYLCASSFTYYSEAFFGQGTRLTVV.

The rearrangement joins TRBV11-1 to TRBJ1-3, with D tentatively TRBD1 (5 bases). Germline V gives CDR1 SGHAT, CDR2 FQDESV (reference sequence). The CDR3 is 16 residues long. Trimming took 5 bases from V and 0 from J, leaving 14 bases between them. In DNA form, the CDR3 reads TGTGCCAGCAGCAACCCGGGACTGAACTCTGGAAACACCATATATTTT. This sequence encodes CASSNPGLNSGNTIYF.

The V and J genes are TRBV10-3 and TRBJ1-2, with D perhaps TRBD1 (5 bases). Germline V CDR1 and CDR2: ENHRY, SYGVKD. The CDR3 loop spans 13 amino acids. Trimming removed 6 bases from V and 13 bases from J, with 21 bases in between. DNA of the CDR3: TGTGCCATCAGCCCCGGCAGGGAGCAAGGGTCCACCTTC. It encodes CAISPGREQGSTF.

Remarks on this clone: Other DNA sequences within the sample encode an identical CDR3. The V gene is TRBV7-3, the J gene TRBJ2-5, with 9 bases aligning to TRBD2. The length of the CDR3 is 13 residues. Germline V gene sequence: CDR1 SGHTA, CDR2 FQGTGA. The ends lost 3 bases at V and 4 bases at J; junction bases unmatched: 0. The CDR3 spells CASSLREGETQYF. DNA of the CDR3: TGTGCCAGCAGCTTGCGGGAGGGAGAGACCCAGTACTTC.

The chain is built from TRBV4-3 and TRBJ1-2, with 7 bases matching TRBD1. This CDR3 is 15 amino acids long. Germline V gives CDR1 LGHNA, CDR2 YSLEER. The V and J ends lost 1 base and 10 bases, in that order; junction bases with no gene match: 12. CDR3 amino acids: CASSQASRDSVTYTF. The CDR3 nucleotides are TGCGCCAGCAGCCAAGCCTCCCGGGACAGTGTCACCTACACCTTC.

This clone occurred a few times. CDR3: CASSPKGAEYEQYF. The DNA for the CDR3 is TGTGCCAGCAGCCCCAAGGGGGCAGAGTACGAGCAGTACTTC. The J gene is TRBJ2-7, the V gene TRBV7-9; 7 nucleotides align to TRBD1. The CDR3 loop spans 14 amino acids. Germline loops: CDR1 SEHNR, CDR2 FQNEAQ (reference sequence). V trimming: 5 bases; J trimming: 4 bases; junction bases outside the gene matches: 8.

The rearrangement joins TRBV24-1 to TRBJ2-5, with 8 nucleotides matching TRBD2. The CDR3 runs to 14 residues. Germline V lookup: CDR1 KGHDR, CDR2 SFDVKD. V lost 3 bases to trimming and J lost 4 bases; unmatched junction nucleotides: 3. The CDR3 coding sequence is TGTGCCACCAGTGATACTAGCGGATTAGAGACCCAGTACTTC. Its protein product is CATSDTSGLETQYF.

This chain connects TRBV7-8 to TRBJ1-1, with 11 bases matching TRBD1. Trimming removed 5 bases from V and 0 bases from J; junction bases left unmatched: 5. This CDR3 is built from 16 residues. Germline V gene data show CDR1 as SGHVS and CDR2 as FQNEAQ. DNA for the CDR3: TGTGCCAGCAGCCGTGGACAGGGGGCAATGAACACTGAAGCTTTCTTT. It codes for CASSRGQGAMNTEAFF.